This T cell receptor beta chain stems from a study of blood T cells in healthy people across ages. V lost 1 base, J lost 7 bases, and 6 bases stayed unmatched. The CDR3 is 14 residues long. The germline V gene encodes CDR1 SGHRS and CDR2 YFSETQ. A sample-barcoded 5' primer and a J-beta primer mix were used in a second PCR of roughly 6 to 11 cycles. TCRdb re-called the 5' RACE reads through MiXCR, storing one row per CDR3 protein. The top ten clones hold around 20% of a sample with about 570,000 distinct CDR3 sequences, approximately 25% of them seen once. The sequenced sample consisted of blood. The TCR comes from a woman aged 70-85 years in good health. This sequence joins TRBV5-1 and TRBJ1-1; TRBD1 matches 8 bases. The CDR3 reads CASSLIGQGHEAFF. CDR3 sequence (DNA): TGCGCCAGCAGCTTGATCGGACAGGGCCATGAAGCTTTCTTT.